These 32 T cell receptor beta chains were sequenced from one sample in a study of cytomegalovirus exposure and HLA in healthy donors. Use of 60 Vbeta and 13 Jbeta primers characterized the PCR. Produced via immunoSEQ multiplex PCR; TCRdb's table is partial and in-frame only. This table holds 250,000 or so clones, 85% to 95% found once. The sequencing sample was made of PBMCs. These receptors came from a girl aged 2 to 9 in good health and CMV-seronegative.

J is TRBJ2-2 and V is TRBV27; perhaps TRBD1 as D (5 bases). The CDR3 length is 13 residues. Between the trimmed V and J ends, which lost 11 bases and 0 bases, there was a span of 10 bases. Germline V gene data show CDR1 as MNHEY and CDR2 as SMNVEV (reference sequence). CDR3 nucleotides: TGTGCCGCGACAGACCCGAACACCGGGGAGCTGTTTTTT. This encodes CAATDPNTGELFF.

This clone was seen once. The CDR3 here is CASTPLWGGETQYF. CDR3 coding DNA: TGTGCCAGCACTCCCCTCTGGGGGGGAGAGACCCAGTACTTC. The V and J genes are TRBV6-5 and TRBJ2-5; the match to TRBD2 covers 7 bases. Germline trimming cut 7 bases from V and 4 bases from J; bases unmatched to any gene: 9. CDR3 size: 14 residues. Germline CDR1 and CDR2: MNHEY and SVGAGI.

This chain connects TRBV7-6 to TRBJ1-2; the D gene is possibly TRBD1 (6 bases). Trimming pared 4 bases from V and 4 bases from J, leaving 10 bases between. The CDR3 has 13 residues. Germline lookup yields CDR1 SGHVS and CDR2 FNYEAQ. CDR3 loop: CASSSDRGYGYTF. CDR3 in DNA: TGTGCCAGCAGCTCGGACAGAGGCTATGGCTACACCTTC.

The table lists this clone with a count of one. V is TRBV29-1 and J is TRBJ2-7; possibly TRBD2 for D (7 bases). The CDR3 length is 11 residues. V lost 3 bases and J 7 bases, leaving 10 bases between the germline ends. Germline values: CDR1 SQVTM, CDR2 ANQGSEA. The CDR3 protein is CSVDGGLEQYF. The CDR3 DNA is TGCAGCGTTGACGGGGGGCTTGAGCAGTACTTC.

CDR3 sequence (DNA): TGTGCCAGCAGCTTGGACGGGGGGGTTGGCAATCAGCCCCAGCATTTT. Its translation is CASSLDGGVGNQPQHF. The chain links TRBV5-6 to TRBJ1-5; tentative D call: TRBD1 (5 bases). Trimming removed 0 bases at V and 2 bases at J, with 12 bases between. The CDR3 loop spans 16 amino acids. The germline V gene has CDR1 SGHDT and CDR2 YYEEEE.

The chain carries TRBV6-6 and TRBJ2-3; maybe TRBD2 (5 bases). V lost 4 bases and J 6 bases, leaving 17 bases between the germline ends. The CDR3 is made up of 15 amino acids. Germline values: CDR1 MNHNY, CDR2 SVGAGI (reference sequence). The CDR3 bases are TGTGCCAGCAGTTCCATCGGACGGACTTTGGATACGCAGTATTTT. This encodes CASSSIGRTLDTQYF.

V and J are TRBV27 and TRBJ1-5; a weak D match, TRBD1 (5 bases). The CDR3 sequence is 15 residues long. Germline V CDR1 and CDR2: MNHEY, SMNVEV (reference sequence). The ends were cut back, 0 bases at V and 7 bases at J, with 13 bases in the middle. The CDR3 sequence is CASSLSGQGQQPQHF. CDR3 DNA sequence: TGTGCCAGCAGTTTATCGGGGCAGGGCCAACAGCCCCAGCATTTT.

The gene calls are TRBV19 and TRBJ2-1; the match to TRBD2 covers 9 bases. The CDR3 runs 15 residues. Looked up from germline, CDR1 is LNHDA and CDR2 is SQIVND (reference sequence). The trim removed 3 bases at V and 6 bases at J, leaving 6 bases unmatched. The CDR3 loop reads CASSIRGLAPNEQFF. CDR3 DNA: TGTGCCAGTAGTATCAGAGGACTAGCGCCCAATGAGCAGTTCTTC.

The chain links TRBV5-5 to TRBJ2-1, with 8 bases lining up with TRBD2. CDR3 length equals 13 residues. Trimming removed 4 bases from V and 10 bases from J; junction bases left unmatched: 7. Germline CDR1 SGHKS, CDR2 YYEKEE (reference sequence). Written as DNA, the CDR3 is TGTGCCAGCAGCATCTTCTCGGGGGGGGAGCAGTTCTTC. This codes for CASSIFSGGEQFF. Full variable domain (missing parts from reference TRBV5-5 and TRBJ2-1): DAGVTQSPTHLIKTRGQQVTLRCSPISGHKSVSWYQQVLGQGPQFIFQYYEKEERGRGNFPDRFSARQFPNYSSELNVNALLLGDSALYLCASSIFSGGEQFFGPGTRLTVL.

This rearrangement joins TRBV7-3 to TRBJ2-1; 8 bases fit TRBD2. The germline gives CDR1 SGHTA, CDR2 FQGTGA. Trimming took 2 bases from V and 6 from J; bases not matched to a gene: 6. The CDR3 consists of 15 residues. The CDR3 spells CASSLDGGARNEQFF. CDR3 coding DNA: TGTGCCAGCAGCTTAGACGGGGGGGCCCGCAATGAGCAGTTCTTC.

The V call is TRBV28, the J call TRBJ2-7; 8 bases fit TRBD2. CDR1 is MDHEN, CDR2 SYDVKM, per germline. The CDR3 is 15 residues long. Losses at the gene ends were 8 bases for V and 1 base for J; bases not matched to a gene: 10. The CDR3 protein is CASGTSASGSYEQYF. CDR3 coding DNA: TGTGCCAGCGGGACCTCAGCTAGCGGGTCCTACGAGCAGTACTTC. Based on the CDR3 plus reference TRBV28 and TRBJ2-7, the full variable domain is DVKVTQSSRYLVKRTGEKVFLECVQDMDHENMFWYRQDPGLGLRLIYFSYDVKMKEKGDIPEGYSVSREKKERFSLILESASTNQTSMYLCASGTSASGSYEQYFGPGTRLTVT.

The chain links TRBV6-1 to TRBJ1-2, with TRBD1 matching 7 bases. The ends lost 3 bases at V and 2 bases at J; junction bases unmatched: 0. The CDR3 is 13 amino acids. Germline-derived CDR1 and CDR2 are MNHNS and SASEGT. The CDR3 DNA reads as TGTGCCAGCAGTGAGACAGGGAACTATGGCTACACCTTC. Encoded protein: CASSETGNYGYTF.

This chain connects TRBV7-7 to TRBJ2-1; 12 nucleotides align to TRBD2. Per germline, CDR1 SSHAT and CDR2 FNYEAQ (reference sequence). V lost 1 base to trimming and J lost 8 bases; unmatched junction nucleotides: 3. The CDR3 length is 15 residues. CDR3 region: CASSLGTSGTHEQFF. CDR3 sequence (DNA): TGTGCCAGCAGCTTAGGGACTAGCGGGACCCATGAGCAGTTCTTC.

This chain links TRBV7-3 with TRBJ2-7, with D unresolved. The CDR3 totals 14 residues. V shed 2 bases and J shed 2 bases, with 10 bases lying between them. Germline V CDR1 and CDR2: SGHTA, FQGTGA. The CDR3 spells CASSLCGLTYEQYF. CDR3 nucleotide sequence: TGTGCCAGCAGCTTATGTGGCCTTACCTACGAGCAGTACTTC.

The chain is built from TRBV28 and TRBJ1-6; the D gene is possibly TRBD1 (5 bases). The germline V and J ends were trimmed by 4 bases and 9 bases, with 13 bases remaining between them. Germline V gene sequence: CDR1 MDHEN, CDR2 SYDVKM. The CDR3 loop spans 14 amino acids. The CDR3: CASSSGDWASPLHF. The CDR3 DNA sequence: TGTGCCAGCAGTTCCGGGGACTGGGCTTCACCCCTCCACTTT.

The genes are TRBV19 and TRBJ1-5; D not resolved. This CDR3 has 14 amino acids. Germline V gene data show CDR1 as LNHDA and CDR2 as SQIVND (reference sequence). Trimming pared 3 bases from V and 0 bases from J, leaving 6 bases between. The CDR3 protein is CASSMEASNQPQHF. The CDR3 region has the DNA TGTGCCAGTAGTATGGAGGCTAGCAATCAGCCCCAGCATTTT. The full variable domain, its missing parts supplied by reference TRBV19 and TRBJ1-5, is DGGITQSPKYLFRKEGQNVTLSCEQNLNHDAMYWYRQDPGQGLRLIYYSQIVNDFQKGDIAEGYSVSREKKESFPLTVTSAQKNPTAFYLCASSMEASNQPQHFGDGTRLSIL.

CDR3 nucleotide sequence: TGTGCCAGTGAGGCGGACAGACATAGCAATCAGCCCCAGCATTTT. Translation: CASEADRHSNQPQHF. This chain uses TRBV19 with TRBJ1-5; tentatively, D is TRBD1 (6 bases). Trimming shortened V by 8 bases and J by 0 bases, and 14 bases separated the two germline ends. This CDR3 spans 15 amino acids. Germline V gene sequence: CDR1 LNHDA, CDR2 SQIVND (reference sequence).

The chain links TRBV6-1 to TRBJ2-5; D ambiguous. The DNA matches TRBJ2-7 better at its end, which makes the J call doubtful. CDR3 size: 11 residues. Germline V gene sequence: CDR1 MNHNS, CDR2 SASEGT. The CDR3 is CASSETYEQYF. The CDR3 bases are TGTGCCAGCAGTGAAACCTACGAGCAGTACTTC.

The chain uses TRBV10-2 and TRBJ2-7; 10 bases line up with TRBD2. The CDR3 covers 13 residues. Germline V gene sequence: CDR1 WSHSY, CDR2 SAAADI. Unmatched junction bases numbered 6, after V lost 7 bases and J lost 6 bases. The DNA for the CDR3 is TGCGCCAGCACCCCGGGACTAGCGATCGAGCAGTACTTC. Encoded protein: CASTPGLAIEQYF.

The chain uses TRBV19 and TRBJ1-1; D perhaps matches TRBD1 (6 bases). Germline loops: CDR1 LNHDA, CDR2 SQIVND (reference sequence). This CDR3 is 14 amino acids long. V lost 5 bases and J lost 1, with 11 bases in between. In nucleotides, the CDR3 is TGTGCCAGTAGTGTAAGGGGGGGGAACACTGAAGCTTTCTTT. As protein: CASSVRGGNTEAFF. Full variable domain (rest looked up from reference TRBV19 and TRBJ1-1): DGGITQSPKYLFRKEGQNVTLSCEQNLNHDAMYWYRQDPGQGLRLIYYSQIVNDFQKGDIAEGYSVSREKKESFPLTVTSAQKNPTAFYLCASSVRGGNTEAFFGQGTRLTVV.

The chain employs TRBV5-6 and TRBJ2-6; TRBD2 matches at 12 bases. V shed 4 bases and J 4 bases; nucleotides not matched to a gene: 9. The germline CDR1 and CDR2 sequences are SGHDT and YYEEEE. CDR3 length: 18 amino acids. CDR3 loop: CASSKRLAGVSGANVLTF. CDR3 DNA: TGTGCCAGCAGCAAAAGACTAGCGGGAGTCTCAGGGGCCAACGTCCTGACTTTC.

This clone was recorded once. The chain links TRBV7-9 to TRBJ2-7; 7 bases align to TRBD1. Per germline, CDR1 SEHNR and CDR2 FQNEAQ (reference sequence). CDR3 length: 14 amino acids. J was trimmed by 2 bases and V by 5 bases; bases with no gene match: 6. The CDR3 reads CASSPQGQTYEQYF. The CDR3 nucleotides are TGTGCCAGCAGCCCCCAGGGACAGACCTACGAGCAGTACTTC. The full variable domain, rest sourced from reference TRBV7-9 and TRBJ2-7, is DTGVSQNPRHKITKRGQNVTFRCDPISEHNRLYWYRQTLGQGPEFLTYFQNEAQLEKSRLLSDRFSAERPKGSFSTLEIQRTEQGDSAMYLCASSPQGQTYEQYFGPGTRLTVT.

Concerning this clone: The junction and the germline gene differ at one end; a read error may be behind it. J is TRBJ2-2 and V is TRBV7-7, with 10 bases aligning to TRBD2. Germline V gives CDR1 SSHAT, CDR2 FNYEAQ (reference sequence). The CDR3 runs 16 residues. The chain's CDR3 is CASSPQRGGNTGELFF. Here the CDR3 DNA reads TGTGCTAGCAGTCCTCAGCGGGGGGGAAACACCGGGGAGCTGTTTTTT.

The V and J genes are TRBV6-1 and TRBJ2-7; weak D call: TRBD1 (5 bases). V lost 6 bases and J 3 bases, leaving 12 bases between the germline ends. Germline V gives CDR1 MNHNS, CDR2 SASEGT. CDR3 length: 13 amino acids. This CDR3 reads CASSHDSIYEQYF. The DNA of the CDR3 is TGTGCCAGCAGCCATGACAGCATCTACGAGCAGTACTTC.

For this clone: The CDR3 end shows no conserved phenylalanine or tryptophan, and so a read error is likely. CDR3 nucleotides: TGTGCCAGCAGCGTACAGGGGGCGAACACCGGGGAGCTGTTTTTG. As protein: CASSVQGANTGELFL. The genes are TRBV9 and TRBJ2-2; 7 bases are shared with TRBD1. Per germline, CDR1 SGDLS and CDR2 YYNGEE. Germline trimming cut 1 base from V and 0 bases from J; bases unmatched to any gene: 0. The length of the CDR3 is 15 residues.

The chain recombines TRBV6-1 with TRBJ2-7; tentative D call: TRBD1 (6 bases). Between the trimmed V and J ends, which lost 6 bases and 3 bases, there was a span of 15 bases. The germline V gene has CDR1 MNHNS and CDR2 SASEGT. CDR3 length: 14 amino acids. The CDR3 reads CASRMRTANYEQYF. CDR3 in DNA: TGTGCCAGCAGGATGAGGACAGCCAACTACGAGCAGTACTTC.

This chain links TRBV30 with TRBJ2-7; 8 nucleotides line up with TRBD1. The CDR3 has 14 residues. The germline V gene encodes CDR1 GTSNPN and CDR2 SVGIG (reference sequence). The V and J ends lost 2 bases and 6 bases, in that order; junction bases with no gene match: 9. CDR3 sequence (DNA): TGTGCCTGGAGTCCCCGGACAGGGTGGCTCGAGCAGTACTTC. This encodes CAWSPRTGWLEQYF.

The rearrangement links TRBV4-1 to TRBJ2-7; D may be TRBD1 (5 bases). The CDR3 has 14 amino acids. The V gene's germline CDR1 is MGHRA and CDR2 YSYEKL. Trimming removed 4 bases from V and 1 base from J, with 11 bases in between. For the CDR3, the DNA is TGCGCCAGCAGCCCAGGGTCCCTATCCTACGAGCAGTACTTC. Protein product: CASSPGSLSYEQYF.

The gene calls are TRBV9 and TRBJ2-7; maybe TRBD2 (6 bases). The CDR3 runs 14 residues. Germline V gene data show CDR1 as SGDLS and CDR2 as YYNGEE. With 3 bases removed from V and 1 base from J, the gap between germline ends came to 11 bases. The CDR3 sequence: CASSGRAGSYEQYF. CDR3 coding DNA: TGTGCCAGCAGCGGGAGGGCAGGGTCCTACGAGCAGTACTTC.

The chain has TRBV28 and TRBJ1-2, with TRBD1 matching over 9 bases. V shed 5 bases, J shed 6 bases, and the junction held 13 bases outside the gene matches. The CDR3 runs to 16 residues. Germline V gives CDR1 MDHEN, CDR2 SYDVKM. For the CDR3, the DNA is TGTGCCAGCAGTCCCTATCTCGAACAGGGGGCGAATGGCTACACCTTC. This gives the protein CASSPYLEQGANGYTF.

As regards this clone: One end of the junction is discordant with germline, which a read error may explain. The chain couples TRBV7-9 to TRBJ2-3, with TRBD1 identical over 8 bases. The length of the CDR3 is 15 residues. Germline V CDR1 and CDR2: SEHNR, FQNEAQ (reference sequence). The CDR3 here is CSSSLGQGHTDTQYF. The CDR3 DNA sequence: TGTTCCAGCAGCTTAGGACAGGGACACACAGATACGCAGTATTTT.

A single count supports this clone. V usage is TRBV19 and J usage is TRBJ1-2; 7 nucleotides agree with TRBD1. CDR3 length equals 13 residues. The J segment lost 4 bases and the V segment lost 5 bases, leaving 4 bases of the junction unmatched. Germline CDR1 and CDR2: LNHDA and SQIVND (reference sequence). CDR3 sequence (DNA): TGTGCCAGTAGTGTGGGGACAGCCTATGGCTACACCTTC. This sequence encodes CASSVGTAYGYTF.